The clone carrying this TCR beta chain was picked up many times. Its antigen remains unknown. The sample belongs to a study of T-cell reconstitution after alpha-beta-depleted transplantation in children. General study findings and limits: Diversity and T-cell counts at one year after transplant derived mostly from new T cells. After transplant, at about two months, alpha-beta T cells were reportedly derived from several hundred expanded graft clones. Some patients showed high day-60 TCRbeta diversity, which derived from surviving recipient T cells and thymic progenitors.

TCRbeta library preparation incorporated unique molecular identifiers. Using its own MiXCR run on the PCR reads, TCRdb lists one record per CDR3 protein. The data show 480,000 or so distinct CDR3 sequences, roughly a tenth seen once. There are 14 residues in the CDR3. Germline lookup yields CDR1 SQVTM and CDR2 ANQGSEA. V lost 4 bases, J lost 1 base, and 10 bases lay in between. The material was PBMCs, obtained before TCRalphabeta/CD19-depleted stem cell transplant. The origin of this receptor is a child aged 2-9 years with inherited bone marrow failure, due to receive a stem cell transplant. The V and J genes are TRBV29-1 and TRBJ2-2; D is uncertain. The CDR3 protein is CSVVERLNTGELFF. CDR3 DNA sequence: TGCAGCGTTGTAGAACGGCTGAACACCGGGGAGCTGTTTTTT.